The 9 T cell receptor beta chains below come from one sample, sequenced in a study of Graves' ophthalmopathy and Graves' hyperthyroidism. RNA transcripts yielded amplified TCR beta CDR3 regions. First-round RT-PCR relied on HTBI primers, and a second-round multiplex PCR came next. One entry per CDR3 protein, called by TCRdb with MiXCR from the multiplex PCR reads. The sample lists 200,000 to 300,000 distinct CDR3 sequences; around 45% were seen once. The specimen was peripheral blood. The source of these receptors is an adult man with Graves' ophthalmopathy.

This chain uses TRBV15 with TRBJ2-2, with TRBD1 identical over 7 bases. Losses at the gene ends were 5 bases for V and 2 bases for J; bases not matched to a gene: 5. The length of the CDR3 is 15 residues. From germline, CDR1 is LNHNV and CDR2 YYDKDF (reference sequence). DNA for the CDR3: TGTGCCACCAGCGAAGGGACAGATAACACCGGGGAGCTGTTTTTT. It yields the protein CATSEGTDNTGELFF.

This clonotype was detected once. The CDR3 is CSARDHRRGLQETQYF. The CDR3 nucleotides read TGCAGTGCTAGAGATCACCGTAGGGGGCTACAAGAGACCCAGTACTTC. V gene TRBV20-1 combines with J gene TRBJ2-5; 7 bases align to TRBD1. V was clipped by 0 bases and J by 2 bases; unmatched bases: 9. Germline CDR1 is DFQATT and CDR2 is SNEGSKA (reference sequence). The CDR3 has 16 amino acids.

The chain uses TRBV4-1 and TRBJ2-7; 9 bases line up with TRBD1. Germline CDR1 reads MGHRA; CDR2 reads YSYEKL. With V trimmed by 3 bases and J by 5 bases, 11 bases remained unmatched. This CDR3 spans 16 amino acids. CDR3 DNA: TGCGCCAGCAGCCAGGCCGGGACAGGGACCGTTGACGAGCAGTACTTC. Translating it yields CASSQAGTGTVDEQYF.

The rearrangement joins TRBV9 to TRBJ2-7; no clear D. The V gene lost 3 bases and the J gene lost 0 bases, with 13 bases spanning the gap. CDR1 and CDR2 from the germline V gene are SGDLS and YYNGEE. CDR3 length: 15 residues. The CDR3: CASSAGESGSYEQYF. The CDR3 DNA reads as TGTGCCAGCAGCGCCGGAGAATCGGGCTCCTACGAGCAGTACTTC.

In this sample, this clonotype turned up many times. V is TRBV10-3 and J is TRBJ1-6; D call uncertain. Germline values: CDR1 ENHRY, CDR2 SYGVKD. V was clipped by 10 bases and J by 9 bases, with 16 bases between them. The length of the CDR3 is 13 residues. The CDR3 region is CATYAWAGSPLHF. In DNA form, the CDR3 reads TGTGCCACCTACGCCTGGGCAGGTTCACCCCTCCACTTT.

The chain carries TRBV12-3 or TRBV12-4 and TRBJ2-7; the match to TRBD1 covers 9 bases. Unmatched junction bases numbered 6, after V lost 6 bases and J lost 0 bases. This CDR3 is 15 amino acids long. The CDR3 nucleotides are TGTGCCAGCAGCTCCCGGACAGGGGCCTCCTACGAGCAGTACTTC. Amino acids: CASSSRTGASYEQYF.

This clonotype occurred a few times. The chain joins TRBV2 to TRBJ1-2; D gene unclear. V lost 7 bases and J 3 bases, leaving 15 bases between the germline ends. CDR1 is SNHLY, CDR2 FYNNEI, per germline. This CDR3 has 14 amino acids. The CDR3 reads CASIPSRADYGYTF. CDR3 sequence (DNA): TGTGCCAGCATCCCCTCCCGCGCGGACTATGGCTACACCTTC.

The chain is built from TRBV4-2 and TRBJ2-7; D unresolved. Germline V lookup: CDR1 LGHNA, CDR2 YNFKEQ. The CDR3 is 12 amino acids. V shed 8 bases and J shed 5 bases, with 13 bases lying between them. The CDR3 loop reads CASRRGSNEQYF. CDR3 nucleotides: TGTGCCAGCCGACGAGGCAGCAACGAGCAGTACTTC.

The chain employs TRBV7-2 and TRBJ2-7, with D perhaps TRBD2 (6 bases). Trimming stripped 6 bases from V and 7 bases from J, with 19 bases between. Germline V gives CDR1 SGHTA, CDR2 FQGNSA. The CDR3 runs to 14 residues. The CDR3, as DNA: TGTGCCAGCAGTTGGGGGACTGCCTCCTTTGAGCAGTACTTC. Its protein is CASSWGTASFEQYF.